The entry that follows covers one T cell receptor (beta chain) sequence. Its antigen is not identified. The table came from immunoSEQ multiplex PCR; TCRdb's copy has only in-frame clones and leaves some out. This sample has a few million clones, with 90% to 95% found just once. The germline V and J ends were trimmed by 1 base and 0 bases, with 6 bases remaining between them. Germline loops: CDR1 SEHNR, CDR2 FQNEAQ (reference sequence). There are 14 residues in the CDR3. A split of CD4+ cells into CD45RA+ naive and CD45RA-negative memory subsets was performed. These data are taken from a study of shared clonotypes between healthy human individuals. Study-level points and caveats: Naive CD4 clonotype sharing across a handful of donors was 4.5% to 6%.

The source material was naive CD4+ T cells sorted from blood. Subset meaning: CD45RA+ positively selected. The sequence was obtained from a man between 18 and 29 years old in good health. The rearrangement joins TRBV7-9 to TRBJ1-2; D remains ambiguous. The CDR3 DNA is TGTGCCAGCAGCTTAGGGGTGACTAACTATGGCTACACCTTC. It translates to CASSLGVTNYGYTF. The variable domain in full, completed from reference TRBV7-9 and TRBJ1-2, reads DTGVSQNPRHKITKRGQNVTFRCDPISEHNRLYWYRQTLGQGPEFLTYFQNEAQLEKSRLLSDRFSAERPKGSFSTLEIQRTEQGDSAMYLCASSLGVTNYGYTFGSGTRLTVV.